This T cell receptor beta chain was identified in a study of tissue T cells after allogeneic stem cell transplantation. Enrolled prospectively were adult allogeneic hematopoietic cell transplant recipients whose graft-versus-host disease was steroid-refractory. Median post-mortem interval was roughly 9.9 hours for GI, liver, skin and lymphoid tissues. Sequenced by immunoSEQ multiplex PCR; TCRdb stores in-frame clones only, minus some. The table shows about 1,600 clones, with over 80% occurring only once. This sample comprised liver tissue, obtained at autopsy. The TCR originated in a male patient aged 60 or over with steroid-refractory graft-versus-host disease after an allogeneic stem cell transplant. The graft donor may have given rise to some T cells.

The CDR3 loop reads CASSSGLAGHTDTQYF. CDR3 nucleotides: TGTGCCAGCAGCTCGGGACTAGCGGGGCATACAGATACGCAGTATTTT. The chain employs TRBV5-8 and TRBJ2-3; 13 bases map to TRBD2. The V segment lost 3 bases and the J segment 3 bases; nucleotides outside the gene matches: 4. CDR1 and CDR2 (germline): SGHTS, YDEGEE. CDR3 length: 16 amino acids.